The present entry profiles one T cell receptor beta chain with its context. Germline values: CDR1 KGHSH, CDR2 LQKENI. This CDR3 has 15 amino acids. With 2 bases removed from V and 6 bases from J, the gap between germline ends came to 14 bases. These data come from a study of cytomegalovirus exposure and HLA in healthy donors. Both 60 Vbeta primers and 13 Jbeta primers went into the PCR. Profiled with immunoSEQ multiplex PCR; TCRdb holds only in-frame clones, not every one. Of 130,000 to 150,000 clones in the sample, 70% to 80% were seen once. This chain links TRBV18 with TRBJ1-5; D is unclear. The clonotype was recovered from a male donor in good health and CMV-seronegative. Sequenced sample: PBMCs. CDR3 amino acids: CASSPIEGLVQPQHF. Written as DNA, the CDR3 is TGTGCCAGCTCACCAATCGAGGGCCTAGTTCAGCCCCAGCATTTT.